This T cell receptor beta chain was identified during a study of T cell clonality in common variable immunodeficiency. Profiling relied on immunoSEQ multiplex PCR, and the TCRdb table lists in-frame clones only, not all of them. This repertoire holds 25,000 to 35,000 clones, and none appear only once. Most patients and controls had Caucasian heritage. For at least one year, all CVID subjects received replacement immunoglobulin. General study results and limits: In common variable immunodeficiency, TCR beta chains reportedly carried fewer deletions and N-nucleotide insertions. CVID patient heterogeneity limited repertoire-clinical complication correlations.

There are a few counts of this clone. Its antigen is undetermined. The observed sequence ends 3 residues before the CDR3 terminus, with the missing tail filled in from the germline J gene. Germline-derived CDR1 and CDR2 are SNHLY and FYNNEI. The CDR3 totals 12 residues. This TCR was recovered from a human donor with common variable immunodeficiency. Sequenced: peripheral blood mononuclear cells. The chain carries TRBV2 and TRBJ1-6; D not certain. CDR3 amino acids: CASILPLGPLHF. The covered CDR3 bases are TGTGCCAGCATTCTTCCGTTGGGCCCC.